A selection of T cell receptor beta chains follows, all from one sample in a study of metastatic and nonmetastatic thyroid tumors. TCRdb re-called clones from the PCR reads using MiXCR. This table holds some 35,000 clones, approximately 30% found once. Source material: blood. The source of these receptors is a male donor with papillary thyroid cancer or a benign thyroid nodule (not recorded which). Some clones in this sample may be carry-over from other donors' samples. The conserved cysteine and the conserved F or W are not part of the CDR3 here.

j_call v_call cdr3_aa
TRBJ2-1 TRBV4-1 ASSQGWTSGIYRQF
TRBJ1-2 TRBV5-5 ASSFRGSDYGYT
TRBJ2-2 TRBV20-1 SASTVPGELF
TRBJ2-5 TRBV5-1 ASRRTNQETQY
TRBJ2-5 TRBV27 ASSYTGTSRTQY
TRBJ2-7 TRBV9 ASSVVGGGADEQY
TRBJ1-5 TRBV6-1 ASRPRDPQPQH
TRBJ2-1 TRBV29-1 SVRGGSYNEQF
TRBJ2-7 TRBV5-1 ASSTTGDGYEQY
TRBJ2-2 TRBV5-1 ASSQRDTNTGELF
TRBJ2-2 TRBV2 ASSVNPGGELF
TRBJ2-2 TRBV20-1 SARSEGLAGAPGELF
TRBJ1-5 TRBV7-2 ASSSRGLGAPQH
TRBJ2-2 TRBV28 ASSSEKWGEYTGELF
TRBJ2-7 TRBV20-1 SAGTGGYEQY
TRBJ2-6 TRBV11-2 ASSLDRDSSGANVLT
TRBJ2-7 TRBV7-9 ASSPGLANTYEQY
TRBJ2-6 TRBV9 ASSPLGTSGANVLT
TRBJ1-5 TRBV15 ATSPRGQHQPQH
TRBJ2-7 TRBV6-5 ASIILASGEQY
TRBJ2-7 TRBV6-1 ASSGWTSNYEQY
TRBJ2-7 TRBV27 ASSSRLNEQY
TRBJ2-5 TRBV5-8 ASSLGGRASQTQY
TRBJ1-5 TRBV6-2/TRBV6-3 ASSSLRNQPQH
TRBJ1-2 TRBV6-1 ASRVRVWNSGYGYT
TRBJ1-1 TRBV7-2 ASSPYLNTEAF
TRBJ2-7 TRBV20-1 GGAREVSYEQY
TRBJ2-1 TRBV6-1 ASSEISGRGYNEQF
TRBJ2-1 TRBV6-1 ASSLGLEYNEQF
TRBJ2-7 TRBV4-3 ASSQVRGLPGKEEQY
TRBJ2-7 TRBV2 ASSEYRTPAYEQY
TRBJ1-5 TRBV4-1 ASSHPGRASNQPQH
TRBJ2-7 TRBV11-3 ASGVSMALPYEQY
TRBJ2-5 TRBV6-2/TRBV6-3 ASRTSGTHQETQY